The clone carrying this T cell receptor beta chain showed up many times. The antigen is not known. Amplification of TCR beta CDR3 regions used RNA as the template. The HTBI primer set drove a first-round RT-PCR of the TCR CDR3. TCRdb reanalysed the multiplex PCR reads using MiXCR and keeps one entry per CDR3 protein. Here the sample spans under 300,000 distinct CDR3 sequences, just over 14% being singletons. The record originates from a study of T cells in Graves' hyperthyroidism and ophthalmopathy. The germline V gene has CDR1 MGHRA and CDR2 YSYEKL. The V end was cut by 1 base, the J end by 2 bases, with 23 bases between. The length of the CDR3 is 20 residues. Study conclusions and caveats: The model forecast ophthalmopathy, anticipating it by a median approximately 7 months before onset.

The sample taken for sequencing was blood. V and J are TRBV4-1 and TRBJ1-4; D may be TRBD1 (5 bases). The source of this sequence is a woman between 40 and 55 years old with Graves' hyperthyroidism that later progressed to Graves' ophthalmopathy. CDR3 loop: CASSQGPPHRFSSTNEKLFF. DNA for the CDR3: TGCGCCAGCAGCCAAGGCCCGCCCCACAGGTTTTCATCGACTAATGAAAAACTGTTTTTT.